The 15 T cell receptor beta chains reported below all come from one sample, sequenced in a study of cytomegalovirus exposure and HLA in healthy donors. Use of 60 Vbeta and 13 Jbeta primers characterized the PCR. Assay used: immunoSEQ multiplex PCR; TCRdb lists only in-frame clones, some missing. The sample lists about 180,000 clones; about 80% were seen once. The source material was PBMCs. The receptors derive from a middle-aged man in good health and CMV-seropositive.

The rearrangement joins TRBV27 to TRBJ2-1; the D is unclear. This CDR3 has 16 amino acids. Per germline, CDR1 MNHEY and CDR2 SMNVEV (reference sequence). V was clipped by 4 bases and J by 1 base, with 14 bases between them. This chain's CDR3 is CASSSPRWVSYNEQFF. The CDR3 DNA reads TGTGCCAGCAGTTCCCCGAGGTGGGTTTCCTACAATGAGCAGTTCTTC.

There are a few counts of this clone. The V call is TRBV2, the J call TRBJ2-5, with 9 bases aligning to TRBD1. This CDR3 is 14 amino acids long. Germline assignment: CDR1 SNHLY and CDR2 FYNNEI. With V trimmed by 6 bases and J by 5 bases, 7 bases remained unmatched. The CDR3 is CASRGQGPRETQYF. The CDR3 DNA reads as TGTGCCAGCAGGGGACAGGGCCCAAGGGAGACCCAGTACTTC.

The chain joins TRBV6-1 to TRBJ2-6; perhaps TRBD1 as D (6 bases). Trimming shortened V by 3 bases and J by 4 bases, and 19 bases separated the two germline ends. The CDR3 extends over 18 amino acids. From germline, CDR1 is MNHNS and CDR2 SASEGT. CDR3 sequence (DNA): TGTGCCAGCAGTGAGGTGGGGACAACCATTCTCGGGGCCAACGTCCTGACTTTC. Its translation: CASSEVGTTILGANVLTF.

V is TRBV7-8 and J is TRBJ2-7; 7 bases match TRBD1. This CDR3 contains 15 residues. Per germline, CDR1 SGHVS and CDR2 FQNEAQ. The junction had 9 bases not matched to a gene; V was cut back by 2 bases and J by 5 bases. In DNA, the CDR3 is TGTGCCAGCAGCTTATTAAGACAGGGTGGCGACGAGCAGTACTTC. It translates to CASSLLRQGGDEQYF.

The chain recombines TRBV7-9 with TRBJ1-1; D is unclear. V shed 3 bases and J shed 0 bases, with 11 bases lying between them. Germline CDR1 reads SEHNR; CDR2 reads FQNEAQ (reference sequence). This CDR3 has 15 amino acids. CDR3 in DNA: TGTGCCAGCAGCTTGGACGGACTTATGAACACTGAAGCTTTCTTT. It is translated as CASSLDGLMNTEAFF.

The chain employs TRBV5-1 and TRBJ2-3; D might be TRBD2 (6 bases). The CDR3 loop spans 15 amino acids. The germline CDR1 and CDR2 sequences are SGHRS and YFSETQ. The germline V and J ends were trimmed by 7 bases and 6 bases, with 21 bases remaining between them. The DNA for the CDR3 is TGCGCCAGCTCCAATACACTAGGAGGAGGGGATACGCAGTATTTT. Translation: CASSNTLGGGDTQYF. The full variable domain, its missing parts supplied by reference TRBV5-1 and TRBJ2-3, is KAGVTQTPRYLIKTRGQQVTLSCSPISGHRSVSWYQQTPGQGLQFLFEYFSETQRNKGNFPGRFSGRQFSNSRSEMNVSTLELGDSALYLCASSNTLGGGDTQYFGPGTRLTVL.

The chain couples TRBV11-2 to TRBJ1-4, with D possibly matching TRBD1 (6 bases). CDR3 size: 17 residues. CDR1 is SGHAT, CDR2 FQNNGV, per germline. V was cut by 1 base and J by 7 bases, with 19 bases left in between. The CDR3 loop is CASSLVQGRRRSEKLFF. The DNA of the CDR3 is TGTGCCAGCAGCTTAGTACAGGGACGAAGGAGAAGTGAAAAACTGTTTTTT.

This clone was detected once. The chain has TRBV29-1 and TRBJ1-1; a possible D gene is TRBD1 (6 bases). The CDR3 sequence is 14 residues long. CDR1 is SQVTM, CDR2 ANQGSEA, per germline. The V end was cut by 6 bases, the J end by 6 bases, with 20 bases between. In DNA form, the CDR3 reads TGCAGCGTCGATAAAGGGGGTTTGATGGCTGAAGCTTTCTTT. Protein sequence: CSVDKGGLMAEAFF.

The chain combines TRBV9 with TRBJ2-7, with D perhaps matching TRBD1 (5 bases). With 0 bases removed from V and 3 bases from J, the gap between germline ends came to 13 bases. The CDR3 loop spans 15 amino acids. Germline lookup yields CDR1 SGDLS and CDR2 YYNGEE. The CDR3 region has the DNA TGTGCCAGCAGCGTAGATGGCAGGGATGTCTACGAGCAGTACTTC. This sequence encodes CASSVDGRDVYEQYF.

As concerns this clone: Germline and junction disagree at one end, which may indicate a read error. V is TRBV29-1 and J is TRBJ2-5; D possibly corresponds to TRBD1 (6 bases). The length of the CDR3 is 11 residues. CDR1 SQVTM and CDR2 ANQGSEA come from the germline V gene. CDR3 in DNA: TGCAGCGTCTCCCTTCTCGGGACATGGAACTTC. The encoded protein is CSVSLLGTWNF.

The CDR3 nucleotides are TGTGCCAGCAGTGAACGGTCAGGGGGTATCAATGAGCAGTTCTTC. This encodes CASSERSGGINEQFF. The chain uses TRBV6-1 and TRBJ2-1; 7 bases map to TRBD1. Germline trimming cut 2 bases from V and 6 bases from J; bases unmatched to any gene: 7. The CDR3 runs 15 residues. Germline V gene data show CDR1 as MNHNS and CDR2 as SASEGT.

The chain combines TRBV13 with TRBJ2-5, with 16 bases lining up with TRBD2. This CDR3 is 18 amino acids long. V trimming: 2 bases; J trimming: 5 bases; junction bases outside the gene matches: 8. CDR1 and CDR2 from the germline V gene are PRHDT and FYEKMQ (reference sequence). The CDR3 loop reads CASSLQGLAGGFAETQYF. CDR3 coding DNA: TGTGCCAGCAGCTTACAGGGACTAGCGGGAGGGTTCGCGGAGACCCAGTACTTC.

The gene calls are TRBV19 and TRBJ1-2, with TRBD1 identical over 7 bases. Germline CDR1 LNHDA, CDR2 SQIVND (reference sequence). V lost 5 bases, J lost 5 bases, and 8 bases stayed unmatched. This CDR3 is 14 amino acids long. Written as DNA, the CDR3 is TGTGCCAGTAGTGCCACGACAGGGTTATATGGCTACACCTTC. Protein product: CASSATTGLYGYTF. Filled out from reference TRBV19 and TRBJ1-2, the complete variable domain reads DGGITQSPKYLFRKEGQNVTLSCEQNLNHDAMYWYRQDPGQGLRLIYYSQIVNDFQKGDIAEGYSVSREKKESFPLTVTSAQKNPTAFYLCASSATTGLYGYTFGSGTRLTVV.

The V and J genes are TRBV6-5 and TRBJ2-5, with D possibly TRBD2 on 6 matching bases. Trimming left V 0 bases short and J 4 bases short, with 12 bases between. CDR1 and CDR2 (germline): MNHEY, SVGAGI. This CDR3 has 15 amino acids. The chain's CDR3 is CASSYSIRGGETQYF. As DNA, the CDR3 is TGTGCCAGCAGTTACTCGATTCGGGGAGGAGAGACCCAGTACTTC.

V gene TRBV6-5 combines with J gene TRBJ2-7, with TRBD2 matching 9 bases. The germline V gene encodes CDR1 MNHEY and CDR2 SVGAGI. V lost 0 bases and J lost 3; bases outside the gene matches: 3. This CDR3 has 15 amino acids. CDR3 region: CASSYSASGNYEQYF. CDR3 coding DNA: TGTGCCAGCAGTTACTCGGCTAGCGGGAACTACGAGCAGTACTTC.